One and the same sample provided the 30 T cell receptor beta chains below, sequenced in a study of blood T cells in healthy people across ages. Next came a second PCR, run for roughly 7 to 12 cycles, which used a sample-barcoded 5' primer along with a J-beta primer mix. TCRdb processed the 5' RACE reads anew with MiXCR; each CDR3 protein has one entry. The sample has 450,000 to 600,000 distinct CDR3 sequences; 27% are singletons. The same sample was also used in a study of T cells of mothers and their children.

Sequenced sample: blood. These receptors originate from a boy younger than 10 in good health.

This clonotype was seen a single time. The chain carries TRBV20-1 and TRBJ2-2; tentative D call: TRBD2 (5 bases). Per germline, CDR1 DFQATT and CDR2 SNEGSKA (reference sequence). CDR3 length: 14 residues. V was pared by 4 bases and J by 0 bases, with 9 bases between. The CDR3 sequence: CSAKPGTNTGELFF. The CDR3 DNA is TGCAGTGCTAAACCGGGAACGAACACCGGGGAGCTGTTTTTT.

The chain employs TRBV7-2 and TRBJ1-2; a possible D gene is TRBD1 (5 bases). This CDR3 is 15 amino acids long. The ends were cut back, 5 bases at V and 13 bases at J, with 26 bases in the middle. In germline, CDR1 is SGHTA, CDR2 FQGNSA. The CDR3 nucleotides read TGTGCCAGCAGCACCACCGGGACGGCCCTTCGACGCTGCACCTTC. It is translated as CASSTTGTALRRCTF.

The chain carries TRBV20-1 and TRBJ2-1; 8 bases agree with TRBD1. The CDR3 consists of 17 residues. V shed 5 bases and J 3 bases; nucleotides not matched to a gene: 15. Germline CDR1 reads DFQATT; CDR2 reads SNEGSKA (reference sequence). CDR3 sequence (DNA): TGCAGTGCTCCCCGGGACAGGACAAAATGGGGCTACAATGAGCAGTTCTTC. Translated: CSAPRDRTKWGYNEQFF.

As to this clonotype: A read error may explain this, as a much larger clone is one base away. V and J are TRBV9 and TRBJ2-3, with D perhaps TRBD1 (5 bases). Germline values: CDR1 SGDLS, CDR2 YYNGEE. The CDR3 length is 13 residues. The CDR3 region is CAGSVGGTDTQYF. The CDR3, as DNA: TGTGCCGGCAGCGTAGGGGGCACAGATACGCAGTATTTT. The whole variable domain, filled in from reference TRBV9 and TRBJ2-3, reads DSGVTQTPKHLITATGQRVTLRCSPRSGDLSVYWYQQSLDQGLQFLIQYYNGEERAKGNILERFSAQQFPDLHSELNLSSLELGDSALYFCAGSVGGTDTQYFGPGTRLTVL.

V and J are TRBV7-9 and TRBJ1-2; unclear D gene. This CDR3 has 14 amino acids. The germline V gene encodes CDR1 SEHNR and CDR2 FQNEAQ (reference sequence). V was clipped by 5 bases and J by 8 bases, with 18 bases between them. The CDR3 reads CASSAGRTYEGYTF. The CDR3 DNA reads as TGTGCCAGCAGCGCAGGACGTACCTATGAAGGCTACACCTTC.

This clonotype came up once. The V and J genes are TRBV7-9 and TRBJ1-4; weak D call: TRBD1 (5 bases). This CDR3 contains 17 residues. Trimming took 5 bases from V and 0 from J, leaving 16 bases between them. Germline V CDR1 and CDR2: SEHNR, FQNEAQ (reference sequence). This chain's CDR3 is CASSPADSETTNEKLFF. Here the CDR3 DNA reads TGTGCCAGCAGCCCTGCCGACAGCGAAACAACTAATGAAAAACTGTTTTTT.

This clonotype was seen a few times. V and J are TRBV7-2 and TRBJ2-5; 7 positions agree with TRBD1. TRBJ2-1 matches the DNA end more closely, so the J call is doubtful. Germline V gives CDR1 SGHTA, CDR2 FQGNSA. There are 13 residues in the CDR3. CDR3 protein: CASSSGTVNEQFF. The CDR3, as DNA: TGTGCCAGCAGCTCCGGGACAGTCAATGAGCAGTTCTTC.

About this clonotype itself: Relative to the germline gene, one junction end is altered; a read error may explain this. This CDR3 reads CASSYKNYGFTF. The CDR3 DNA is TGTGCCAGCAGTTACAAAAACTATGGCTTCACCTTC. The chain combines TRBV6-6 with TRBJ1-2, with D hard to call. The CDR3 consists of 12 residues. The germline V gene encodes CDR1 MNHNY and CDR2 SVGAGI (reference sequence).

V is TRBV7-3 and J is TRBJ2-1; 12 positions agree with TRBD2. This CDR3 comprises 18 residues. J gave up 0 bases and V 5 bases, and 8 bases lay outside the gene matches. Germline V gives CDR1 SGHTA, CDR2 FQGTGA. CDR3 sequence reads: CASSPGLAGRSSYNEQFF. In nucleotides, the CDR3 is TGTGCCAGCAGCCCCGGACTAGCGGGGCGAAGCTCCTACAATGAGCAGTTCTTC.

The genes are TRBV11-2 and TRBJ2-1; 11 bases match TRBD2. This CDR3 region has 18 residues. Germline V gene lookup returns CDR1 SGHAT and CDR2 FQNNGV. Trimming cost V 0 bases and J 0 bases; bases outside gene matches: 4. The CDR3 nucleotides read TGTGCCAGCAGCTTAGATGCTAGCGGGGGGAACTCCTACAATGAGCAGTTCTTC. Its protein is CASSLDASGGNSYNEQFF.

The V gene is TRBV9, the J gene TRBJ2-5; no definite D call. The V end was cut by 4 bases, the J end by 4 bases, with 17 bases between. The germline gives CDR1 SGDLS, CDR2 YYNGEE. The length of the CDR3 is 15 residues. CDR3: CASSPGPNPGETQYF. The CDR3 nucleotides are TGTGCCAGCAGCCCCGGTCCAAACCCCGGAGAGACCCAGTACTTC.

This clonotype was seen more than once but under ten times. The gene calls are TRBV5-1 and TRBJ1-5; 7 bases are shared with TRBD1. V shed 3 bases, J shed 2 bases, and the junction held 11 bases outside the gene matches. CDR3 size: 17 residues. Germline V lookup: CDR1 SGHRS, CDR2 YFSETQ. CDR3 sequence: CASSSEPTGKGNQPQHF. DNA for the CDR3: TGCGCCAGCAGCTCTGAACCGACAGGGAAGGGCAATCAGCCCCAGCATTTT.

The chain links TRBV12-3 or TRBV12-4 to TRBJ2-5; 10 nucleotides agree with TRBD1. Matching the DNA end better, TRBJ2-1 makes the J call doubtful. This CDR3 region has 14 residues. CDR3 in DNA: TGTGCCAGCAGGGGACAGGGGAACGACAATGAGCAGTTCTTC. Translation gives CASRGQGNDNEQFF.

This clonotype has a handful of counts. This chain joins TRBV19 and TRBJ2-7; 11 nucleotides line up with TRBD2. Germline CDR1 and CDR2: LNHDA and SQIVND (reference sequence). J gave up 2 bases and V 7 bases, and 4 bases lay outside the gene matches. The CDR3 is 14 residues long. Here the CDR3 DNA reads TGTGCCAGTAACCCGGGACTAGCGGCCTACGAGCAGTACTTC. Translation gives CASNPGLAAYEQYF. Full variable domain (rest looked up from reference TRBV19 and TRBJ2-7): DGGITQSPKYLFRKEGQNVTLSCEQNLNHDAMYWYRQDPGQGLRLIYYSQIVNDFQKGDIAEGYSVSREKKESFPLTVTSAQKNPTAFYLCASNPGLAAYEQYFGPGTRLTVT.

The chain has TRBV5-1 and TRBJ2-3, with 12 bases fitting TRBD2. This CDR3 is built from 17 residues. V shed 0 bases, J shed 3 bases, and the junction held 5 bases outside the gene matches. CDR1 is SGHRS, CDR2 YFSETQ, per germline. The CDR3 DNA sequence: TGCGCCAGCAGCTTGGTTCCTAGCGGGGGGGCGACAGATACGCAGTATTTT. Protein: CASSLVPSGGATDTQYF. Together with reference TRBV5-1 and TRBJ2-3, the CDR3 gives the full variable domain: KAGVTQTPRYLIKTRGQQVTLSCSPISGHRSVSWYQQTPGQGLQFLFEYFSETQRNKGNFPGRFSGRQFSNSRSEMNVSTLELGDSALYLCASSLVPSGGATDTQYFGPGTRLTVL.

The chain uses TRBV12-3 or TRBV12-4 and TRBJ1-2, with 10 bases matching TRBD1. This CDR3 region has 18 residues. J gave up 4 bases and V 7 bases, and 18 bases lay outside the gene matches. The chain's CDR3 is CASTTTRDRGAKSYGYTF. The CDR3 bases are TGTGCCAGCACTACGACCCGGGACAGGGGAGCGAAATCCTATGGCTACACCTTC.

The table lists this clonotype with a few counts. The chain combines TRBV5-1 with TRBJ2-3, with TRBD2 identical over 11 bases. The germline CDR1 and CDR2 sequences are SGHRS and YFSETQ. Trimming at V came to 1 base and at J to 5 bases, leaving 3 bases not matched to a gene. This CDR3 contains 15 residues. The CDR3 nucleotides read TGCGCCAGCAGCTTGAGGGGGACTAGCGGAGATACGCAGTATTTT. Encoded protein: CASSLRGTSGDTQYF.

V usage is TRBV20-1 and J usage is TRBJ2-3; no definite D call. In germline, CDR1 is DFQATT, CDR2 SNEGSKA (reference sequence). The CDR3 sequence is 13 residues long. V was pared by 6 bases and J by 3 bases, with 13 bases between. CDR3 residues: CSATAPNTDTQYF. In nucleotides, the CDR3 is TGCAGTGCCACCGCGCCTAATACAGATACGCAGTATTTT.

Note on this clonotype: Compared with germline, one end of the junction differs, possibly owing to a read error. This chain joins TRBV28 and TRBJ1-1; 9 bases are a match to TRBD1. CDR1 and CDR2 from the germline V gene are MDHEN and SYDVKM. The CDR3 is 15 residues long. The CDR3 protein is CTSSSTGGAGTEAFF. The CDR3 bases are TGTACCAGCAGTTCAACAGGGGGCGCGGGCACTGAAGCTTTCTTT.

The table lists this clonotype with a few counts. V and J are TRBV20-1 and TRBJ2-7, with 7 nucleotides matching TRBD2. CDR1 DFQATT and CDR2 SNEGSKA come from the germline V gene (reference sequence). J lost 0 bases, V lost 5 bases, and 7 bases had no gene match. There are 14 residues in the CDR3. CDR3 nucleotide sequence: TGCAGTGCTCTTAATTGGGAGGGCTCCTACGAGCAGTACTTC. Protein: CSALNWEGSYEQYF.

The J gene is TRBJ2-3, the V gene TRBV7-8; possibly TRBD2 for D (5 bases). Germline V lookup: CDR1 SGHVS, CDR2 FQNEAQ. The CDR3 sequence is 16 residues long. The ends were cut back, 5 bases at V and 11 bases at J, with 26 bases in the middle. The CDR3 region is CASSPGGSLRGLWQYF. CDR3 DNA sequence: TGTGCCAGCAGCCCCGGTGGAAGTTTACGAGGACTGTGGCAGTATTTT.

On this clonotype: An end of the junction differs from the germline gene, which may be a read error. The CDR3 sequence: CASSLRGGRTDTQYF. CDR3 nucleotides: TGTGCCAGTAGCCTCCGCGGCGGGAGGACAGATACGCAGTATTTT. V is TRBV3-1 and J is TRBJ2-3; 8 bases agree with TRBD2. This CDR3 has 15 amino acids. Per germline, CDR1 LGHDT and CDR2 YNNKEL (reference sequence).

The chain employs TRBV6-4 and TRBJ1-1; 7 bases line up with TRBD1. J was trimmed by 4 bases and V by 3 bases; bases with no gene match: 5. Germline CDR1 is MRHNA and CDR2 is SNTAGT. The CDR3 is made up of 14 amino acids. CDR3 sequence (DNA): TGTGCCAGCAGTGAAACAGGGGAGAGCACTGAAGCTTTCTTT. As protein: CASSETGESTEAFF.

A few counts support this clonotype. V gene TRBV12-3 or TRBV12-4 combines with J gene TRBJ2-5, with TRBD2 identical over 10 bases. After removal of 3 bases from V and 4 bases from J, the junction contained 5 bases not matched to a gene. The length of the CDR3 is 15 residues. The CDR3 DNA reads as TGTGCCAGCAGTTTCTCTAGCGGGGGAAGAGAGACCCAGTACTTC. It encodes CASSFSSGGRETQYF.

The chain is built from TRBV5-6 and TRBJ2-5, with a tentative D call TRBD1 (6 bases). The CDR3 spans 15 residues. V was clipped by 2 bases and J by 5 bases, with 16 bases between them. In germline, CDR1 is SGHDT, CDR2 YYEEEE. The CDR3 here is CASSFLAQGGETQYF. The CDR3, as DNA: TGTGCCAGCAGCTTTCTTGCACAGGGCGGGGAGACCCAGTACTTC. Variable domain in full (rest from reference TRBV5-6 and TRBJ2-5): DAGVTQSPTHLIKTRGQQVTLRCSPKSGHDTVSWYQQALGQGPQFIFQYYEEEERQRGNFPDRFSGHQFPNYSSELNVNALLLGDSALYLCASSFLAQGGETQYFGPGTRLLVL.

Turning to this clonotype: Germline and junction disagree at one end, which may indicate a read error. This chain links TRBV10-3 with TRBJ2-1, with no clear D. Germline values: CDR1 ENHRY, CDR2 SYGVKD. CDR3 size: 17 residues. The CDR3 coding sequence is TGTGCCATCAGTGATGACCGGACGGATAGCTCCTACAATGAGCAGCTCTTC. The encoded protein is CAISDDRTDSSYNEQLF.

Turning to this clonotype: This CDR3 fails to terminate in the conserved phenylalanine or tryptophan, so it likely reflects a read error. This rearrangement joins TRBV9 to TRBJ2-5; possible D gene TRBD2, 7 bases. The DNA matches TRBJ2-1 better at its end, which makes the J call doubtful. Germline V lookup: CDR1 SGDLS, CDR2 YYNGEE. The CDR3 is 16 amino acids. CDR3: CASSVGLGGGAGEQFL. As DNA, the CDR3 is TGTGCCAGCAGCGTAGGGCTGGGGGGGGGCGCTGGGGAGCAGTTCCTC.

The chain employs TRBV5-6 and TRBJ1-1; D is unresolved. Germline V gene data show CDR1 as SGHDT and CDR2 as YYEEEE. This CDR3 is built from 14 residues. Trimming removed 4 bases from V and 5 bases from J, with 15 bases in between. CDR3 amino acids: CASSLGVPGTEAFF. CDR3 bases: TGTGCCAGCAGCCTAGGAGTCCCGGGGACTGAAGCTTTCTTT.

This clonotype was seen a handful of times. The rearrangement uses TRBV9 and TRBJ2-5; D possibly corresponds to TRBD2 (6 bases). The DNA end is a closer match to TRBJ2-7, so the J assignment may be wrong. The CDR3 loop spans 16 amino acids. Germline CDR1 is SGDLS and CDR2 is YYNGEE. CDR3 coding DNA: TGTGCCAGCAGCCCCTCAGGAGGGGTCAGCCCCTACGAGCAGTACTTC. This codes for CASSPSGGVSPYEQYF.

The CDR3 DNA follows: TGTGCCAGCAGTTTGTATCAACCGACAGGGGGCGCGTCTGGGGCCAACGTCCTGACTTTC. Translated: CASSLYQPTGGASGANVLTF. The rearrangement joins TRBV27 to TRBJ2-6; the match to TRBD1 covers 10 bases. Per the germline V gene, CDR1 is MNHEY and CDR2 is SMNVEV (reference sequence). V lost 3 bases and J lost 1; bases outside the gene matches: 12. CDR3 length: 20 residues.